The rows below give T cell receptor beta chains drawn from one sample of a study of CD8 T cells in Susac syndrome. One entry per CDR3 protein results from TCRdb running MiXCR on the immunoSEQ multiplex PCR reads. The profile covers about 100,000 distinct CDR3 sequences, with roughly 96% appearing a single time and 0.25% to 0.35% taken by the ten largest. The sample taken for sequencing was CD8+ T cells from PBMCs. These receptors were taken from a human donor with Susac syndrome. CDR3s include the opening cysteine and the closing phenylalanine or tryptophan. D genes are given only for firm matches. Clone size, where shown, is once, few, many, or a class for clones that have expanded.

size,V,D,J,CDR3,DNA
NA,TRBV15,NA,TRBJ1-2,CATSRDRAGVYGYTF,TGTGCCACCAGCAGAGATCGAGCAGGAGTCTATGGCTACACCTTC
NA,TRBV14,NA,TRBJ1-2,CASSQDWQAYGYTF,TGTGCCAGCAGCCAAGATTGGCAGGCCTATGGCTACACCTTC
NA,TRBV20-1,TRBD1,TRBJ2-4,CSAPAGTGWKNIQYF,TGCAGTGCCCCGGCAGGGACAGGGTGGAAAAACATTCAGTACTTC
few,TRBV9,NA,TRBJ1-1,CASSVGQDTEAFF,TGTGCCAGCAGCGTGGGGCAAGACACTGAAGCTTTCTTT
NA,TRBV19,TRBD2,TRBJ2-7,CASSSGSPYEQYF,TGTGCCAGTAGTAGCGGGAGCCCCTACGAGCAGTACTTC
NA,TRBV27,TRBD1,TRBJ1-2,CASSPRDRGSYGYTF,TGTGCCAGCAGTCCTCGGGACAGGGGATCCTATGGCTACACCTTC
NA,TRBV29-1,TRBD1,TRBJ1-2,CSVPSGQGIAF,TGCAGCGTTCCGTCGGGACAGGGTATCGCCTTC
NA,TRBV4-1,NA,TRBJ1-2,CASSQDLRANYGYTF,TGCGCCAGCAGCCAAGATTTACGGGCTAACTATGGCTACACCTTC
NA,TRBV5-4,NA,TRBJ2-7,CASSLNRGYEQYF,TGTGCCAGCAGCTTGAATAGGGGCTACGAGCAGTACTTC
NA,TRBV20-1,TRBD1,TRBJ1-1,CSAATGETEAFF,TGCAGTGCTGCCACAGGGGAAACTGAAGCTTTCTTT
NA,TRBV18,NA,TRBJ2-5,CASSPRGLVETQYF,TGTGCCAGCTCACCAAGAGGACTCGTGGAGACCCAGTACTTC
NA,TRBV4-1,NA,TRBJ1-5,CASSQEPVLNQPQHF,TGCGCCAGCAGCCAAGAACCAGTCCTCAATCAGCCCCAGCATTTT
few,TRBV7-6,NA,TRBJ2-3,CASSLGGPDTQYF,TGTGCCAGCAGCTTAGGGGGGCCTGATACGCAGTATTTT
NA,TRBV10-3,TRBD2,TRBJ2-5,CAISGSGKTETQYF,TGTGCCATCAGTGGTAGCGGGAAGACGGAGACCCAGTACTTC
NA,TRBV28,NA,TRBJ2-4,CASSLYGGPIAKNIQYF,TGTGCCAGCAGTTTATATGGAGGCCCTATAGCCAAAAACATTCAGTACTTC
NA,TRBV4-1,NA,TRBJ2-1,CASSQGLNNEQFF,TGCGCCAGCAGCCAAGGTCTAAACAATGAGCAGTTCTTC
NA,TRBV11-2,NA,TRBJ2-7,CATSRGYEQYF,TGTGCCACCTCTAGGGGGTACGAGCAGTACTTC
NA,TRBV5-6,TRBD1,TRBJ2-5,CASSSDRDGETQYF,TGTGCCAGCAGTTCGGACAGGGATGGAGAGACCCAGTACTTC
NA,TRBV27,NA,TRBJ1-2,CASRHGTYGYTF,TGTGCCAGCAGACACGGAACCTATGGCTACACCTTC
NA,TRBV2,NA,TRBJ2-5,CASSPLGTQYF,TGTGCCAGCAGTCCACTAGGGACCCAGTACTTC
NA,TRBV5-1,NA,TRBJ1-5,CASTVRGSNQPQHF,TGCGCCAGCACGGTCAGGGGAAGCAATCAGCCCCAGCATTTT
NA,TRBV5-1,NA,TRBJ2-1,CASSSNSIPSYNEQFF,TGCGCCAGCAGCTCGAACAGTATCCCGAGCTACAATGAGCAGTTCTTC
NA,TRBV20-1,NA,TRBJ1-2,CSARGRTGHYGYTF,TGCAGTGCTAGAGGCCGTACAGGGCACTATGGCTACACCTTC
NA,TRBV4-1,NA,TRBJ1-6,CASAPLGGLASPLHF,TGCGCCAGCGCCCCCTTGGGGGGTTTAGCTTCACCCCTCCACTTT
NA,TRBV19,NA,TRBJ1-2,CASSISNYGYTF,TGTGCCAGTAGTATCTCGAACTATGGCTACACCTTC
NA,TRBV25-1,NA,TRBJ1-1,CASRDYATEAFF,TGTGCCAGCCGGGACTACGCGACTGAAGCTTTCTTT
NA,TRBV20-1,TRBD2,TRBJ2-7,CSASSASGEAYEQYF,TGCAGTGCTAGCTCGGCTAGCGGGGAGGCCTACGAGCAGTACTTC
NA,TRBV19,NA,TRBJ2-2,CASSIGPGPYTGELFF,TGTGCCAGTAGTATAGGTCCCGGGCCTTACACCGGGGAGCTGTTTTTT
few,TRBV20-1,TRBD2,TRBJ2-5,CSARTGGGETQYF,TGCAGTGCTAGAACGGGAGGGGGAGAGACCCAGTACTTC
NA,TRBV9,NA,TRBJ2-3,CASSPRDRSTDTQYF,TGTGCCAGCAGCCCGCGGGACAGAAGCACAGATACGCAGTATTTT
NA,TRBV29-1,TRBD2,TRBJ2-3,CSVVPSGSTDTQYF,TGCAGCGTTGTGCCTAGCGGTAGCACAGATACGCAGTATTTT
NA,TRBV7-2,NA,TRBJ2-1,CASSLGLGAVGSSYNEQFF,TGTGCCAGCAGCTTAGGGCTGGGGGCGGTAGGTAGCTCCTACAATGAGCAGTTCTTC
once,TRBV24-1,TRBD2,TRBJ2-7,CATFGLADSYEQYF,TGTGCCACCTTCGGGCTAGCGGACTCCTACGAGCAGTACTTC
NA,TRBV14,NA,TRBJ2-1,CASSSWTGRDYNEQFF,TGTGCCAGCAGCTCTTGGACAGGGAGGGACTACAATGAGCAGTTCTTC
NA,TRBV28,NA,TRBJ2-7,CASGIHHTTEQYF,TGTGCCAGCGGGATTCACCACACTACGGAGCAGTACTTC
NA,TRBV24-1,TRBD1,TRBJ2-3,CATSGTGDTDTQYF,TGTGCCACCAGTGGAACAGGGGACACCGATACGCAGTATTTT
NA,TRBV27,NA,TRBJ2-1,CASSLLTPGQPYNEQFF,TGTGCCAGCAGTTTACTGACCCCGGGACAACCCTACAATGAGCAGTTCTTC
NA,TRBV9,TRBD2,TRBJ2-3,CASSALAGGTDTQYF,TGTGCCAGCAGCGCCCTAGCGGGGGGGACAGATACGCAGTATTTT
NA,TRBV9,TRBD1,TRBJ2-7,CASSGQGAYEQYF,TGTGCCAGCAGCGGACAGGGTGCTTACGAGCAGTACTTC
once,TRBV7-2,TRBD1,TRBJ2-1,CASSMRDSSYNEQFF,TGTGCCAGCAGCATGAGGGACAGCTCCTACAATGAGCAGTTCTTC